These T cell receptor beta chains were read from a single sample in a study of OX40 agonist ivuxolimab in advanced cancers. Sequencing used immunoSEQ multiplex PCR; TCRdb keeps in-frame clones, though not all of them. The table records around 97,000 clones, roughly 80% of them present only once. Material: CD4+ or CD8+ T cells sorted from blood, obtained in a trial of the OX40 agonist ivuxolimab. The receptor set was obtained from an adult with an advanced solid tumor such as melanoma, head and neck, liver or kidney cancer. Each CDR3 is given with its conserved first and last residue. A D gene is named only where the DNA matches it firmly. Only part of the rows carry a size: once, few, many, or a class if the clone is expanded.

V,J,size,D,DNA,CDR3
TRBV20-1,TRBJ2-5,.,.,TGCAGTATGGGACAAGAGACCCAGTACTTC,CSMGQETQYF
TRBV5-1,TRBJ2-5,.,TRBD1,TGCGCCAGCATGCAAACGGGACAGCAGCAAGAGACCCAGTACTTC,CASMQTGQQQETQYF
TRBV5-1,TRBJ2-7,.,TRBD1,TGCGCCAGCAGCTTGAGGTCGGGACAGCCCTACGAGCAGTACTTC,CASSLRSGQPYEQYF
TRBV6-1,TRBJ2-7,.,.,TGTGCCAGCAGCCTGGACGCCGCGAGCTCCTACGAGCAGTACTTC,CASSLDAASSYEQYF
TRBV2,TRBJ1-1,.,.,TGTGCCAGCAGGGACCCTACAGGGAGTAAGAGGACTGAAGCTTTCTTT,CASRDPTGSKRTEAFF
TRBV2,TRBJ1-1,.,TRBD1,TGTGCCAGCAGTGACACAGGGGAAACTGAAGCTTTCTTT,CASSDTGETEAFF
TRBV19,TRBJ2-7,once,TRBD2,TGTGCCAGTAGTGGGGGGACTAGCGGATTTAACGAGCAGTACTTC,CASSGGTSGFNEQYF
TRBV5-1,TRBJ2-3,few,.,TGCGCCAGCAGCTTGGAGGGGAATACGCAGTATTTT,CASSLEGNTQYF
TRBV2,TRBJ2-7,.,TRBD2,TGTGCCAGCAGTCTAGCGGGAGGGCCCCACGAGCAGTACTTC,CASSLAGGPHEQYF
TRBV7-9,TRBJ2-3,once,.,TGTGCCAGCAGCTCCCGTTCTGGCATTAATACGCAGTATTTT,CASSSRSGINTQYF
TRBV19,TRBJ1-2,.,.,TGTGCCAGTAGTATGGGGCAGGGATGGAATGGCTACACCTTC,CASSMGQGWNGYTF
TRBV5-1,TRBJ1-4,.,TRBD1,TGCGCCAGCAGCTCATCCGGGACAGCTAATGAAAAACTGTTTTTT,CASSSSGTANEKLFF
TRBV6-1,TRBJ1-4,.,TRBD1,TGTGCCAGCAGTGAACCGCCAGGGGGAGTAAAGGCTAATGAAAAACTGTTTTTT,CASSEPPGGVKANEKLFF
TRBV7-9,TRBJ2-6,.,.,TGTGCCAGCAGCCCCGAGGGGGTCGGAAATTCTGGGGCCAACGTCCTGACTTTC,CASSPEGVGNSGANVLTF
TRBV6-4,TRBJ1-3,medium-sized,.,TGTGCCAGCAGTGAACGGGACGGAACTGGAAACACCATATATTTT,CASSERDGTGNTIYF
TRBV7-3,TRBJ2-5,.,.,TGTGCCAGCAGCTTAAGCGGCAGCGGACAAGAGACCCAGTACTTC,CASSLSGSGQETQYF
TRBV4-2,TRBJ1-5,once,.,TGTGCCAGCAGCCAGACATCCGGACAGACCAATCAGCCCCAGCATTTT,CASSQTSGQTNQPQHF
TRBV29-1,TRBJ1-1,.,.,TGCAGCGCCGGGCATCTACTTGAAGCTTTCTTT,CSAGHLLEAFF